This paragraph reports one TCR beta chain. The antigen is unknown. This sample is part of a study of T-cell reconstitution after alpha-beta-depleted transplantation in children. Whole-study findings and limits: After transplant, at about two months, alpha-beta T cells were reportedly derived from several hundred expanded graft clones. A year had passed since transplant, and T-cell counts and diversity by then came mostly from newly produced T cells. Surviving recipient T cells and thymic progenitors accounted for the high day-60 TCRbeta diversity observed in some patients.

The authors prepared the TCRbeta library with unique molecular identifiers. MiXCR was run by TCRdb on the PCR reads, yielding one entry per CDR3 protein. The sample holds roughly 670,000 distinct CDR3 sequences; under 15% are singletons and the top ten take 0.75% to 0.85%. The clonotype was recovered from a girl under 10 years old with congenital amegakaryocytic thrombocytopenia, due to receive a stem cell transplant. Sequenced here: PBMCs, sampled before TCRalphabeta/CD19-depleted stem cell transplant.

The CDR3 spells CASSGRVVPDTQYF. The CDR3 coding sequence is TGTGCCAGCAGCGGTCGGGTAGTCCCAGATACGCAGTATTTT. The chain recombines TRBV9 with TRBJ2-3; D ambiguous. The CDR3 has 14 amino acids. Germline V gene lookup returns CDR1 SGDLS and CDR2 YYNGEE. Trimming pared 3 bases from V and 4 bases from J, leaving 12 bases between.